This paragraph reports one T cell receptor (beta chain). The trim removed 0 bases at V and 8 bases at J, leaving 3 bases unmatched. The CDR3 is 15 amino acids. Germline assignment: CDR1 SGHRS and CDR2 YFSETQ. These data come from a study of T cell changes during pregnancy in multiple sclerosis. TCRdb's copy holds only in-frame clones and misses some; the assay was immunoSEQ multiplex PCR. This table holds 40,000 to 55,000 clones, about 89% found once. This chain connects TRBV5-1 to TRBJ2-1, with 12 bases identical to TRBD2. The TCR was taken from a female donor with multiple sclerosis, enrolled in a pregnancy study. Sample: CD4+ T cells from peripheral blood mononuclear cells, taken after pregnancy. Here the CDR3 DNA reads TGCGCCAGCAGCTTGGTTACTAGCGGGAGGTATGAGCAGTTCTTC. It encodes CASSLVTSGRYEQFF.